The 20 T cell receptor beta chains given below trace back to one sample, sequenced in a study of CD8+CD57+ T cells in acquired aplastic anemia. Both TCR beta VDJ combination and CDR3 sequence profiling were carried out. Genomic DNA was the template for this profiling. TCRdb used MiXCR to reprocess the reads, holding one entry per CDR3 protein. The sample holds 270,000 or so distinct CDR3 sequences, 82% seen once. Sequencing was done on patients that had shown CD8+CD57+ cell expansion by flow cytometry. The sample taken for sequencing was sorted CD4+, CD8+, or CD8+CD57+ T cells (not recorded which) from PBMCs. The origin of the receptors is a human donor with aplastic anemia.

The J gene is TRBJ2-6, the V gene TRBV7-6; weak D call: TRBD2 (5 bases). Germline V lookup: CDR1 SGHVS, CDR2 FNYEAQ. V lost 6 bases to trimming and J lost 16 bases, with 28 bases between them. CDR3 length equals 16 residues. CDR3: CASSSTRAGEETQLTF. The CDR3 nucleotides read TGTGCCAGCAGTTCCACCCGGGCCGGGGAAGAGACCCAGCTGACTTTC. Using reference TRBV7-6 and TRBJ2-6 for the parts outside the CDR3, the full variable domain is GAGVSQSPRYKVTKRGQDVALRCDPISGHVSLYWYRQALGQGPEFLTYFNYEAQQDKSGLPNDRFSAERPEGSISTLTIQRTEQRDSAMYRCASSSTRAGEETQLTFGAGSRLTVL.

In regard to this clonotype: The missing conserved phenylalanine or tryptophan at the end of this CDR3 makes a read error likely. The DNA is left out, because the CDR3 cannot be placed on it with certainty; the CDR3 is given as TCRdb lists it. The CDR3 region is CASSLGTGEHYL. The genes are TRBV7-8 and TRBJ2-3; the D segment call TRBD1 is taken from the table without a DNA check. Germline V lookup: CDR1 SGHVS, CDR2 FQNEAQ. The CDR3 length is 12 residues, termini included.

Remarks on this clonotype: This CDR3 is missing its conserved last phenylalanine or tryptophan, likely due to a read error. Because the CDR3's place on the DNA is in doubt, the DNA is left out and the CDR3 is given as listed by TCRdb. V usage is TRBV7-3 and J usage is TRBJ2-4; the table gives TRBD2 as D, unverified against the DNA. The CDR3 length is 12 residues, termini included. Germline V CDR1 and CDR2: SGHTA, FQGTGA. The CDR3 region is CASRSSGTWGET.

This chain uses TRBV19 with TRBJ2-1, with 7 nucleotides matching TRBD2. Germline CDR1 is LNHDA and CDR2 is SQIVND (reference sequence). After removal of 3 bases from V and 3 bases from J, the junction contained 2 bases not matched to a gene. The CDR3 consists of 14 residues. The CDR3 DNA follows: TGTGCCAGTAGTATGGGGGGGTACTACAATGAGCAGTTCTTC. Protein sequence: CASSMGGYYNEQFF. The full variable domain, in which reference TRBV19 and TRBJ2-1 provide the parts outside the CDR3, is DGGITQSPKYLFRKEGQNVTLSCEQNLNHDAMYWYRQDPGQGLRLIYYSQIVNDFQKGDIAEGYSVSREKKESFPLTVTSAQKNPTAFYLCASSMGGYYNEQFFGPGTRLTVL.

A single count supports this clonotype. The V and J genes are TRBV2 and TRBJ2-3, with a weak D call TRBD1 (5 bases). The DNA matches TRBJ2-7 better at its end, which makes the J call doubtful. Germline CDR1 reads SNHLY; CDR2 reads FYNNEI. This CDR3 has 13 amino acids. CDR3 nucleotides: TGTGCCAGCAGTGTAGCCCGGACACATGAGCAGTACTTC. This translates into CASSVARTHEQYF.

The CDR3 DNA follows: TGTGCCAGCAGCCTGACCCCTGACAGGGGGCAAACCGGGGAGCTGTTTTTT. Translating it yields CASSLTPDRGQTGELFF. The chain recombines TRBV7-6 with TRBJ2-2, with TRBD1 identical over 10 bases. The CDR3 runs 17 residues. Germline V gene sequence: CDR1 SGHVS, CDR2 FNYEAQ. V lost 5 bases and J lost 5; bases outside the gene matches: 11.

The genes are TRBV9 and TRBJ2-1; D tentatively fits TRBD1 or TRBD2 (6 bases each). In germline, CDR1 is SGDLS, CDR2 YYNGEE. The CDR3 runs to 16 residues. The germline V and J ends were trimmed by 3 bases and 11 bases, with 24 bases remaining between them. CDR3 coding DNA: TGTGCCAGCAGCGAGGGGGGCCGAAACACTCAGGATCAGCAGTTCTTC. Its protein is CASSEGGRNTQDQQFF.

Only a few counts were recorded for this clonotype. The rearrangement uses TRBV12-3 or TRBV12-4 and TRBJ2-5, with D perhaps TRBD2 (6 bases). The CDR3 totals 13 residues. V was pared by 3 bases and J by 4 bases, with 9 bases between. This CDR3 reads CASSFGGRETQYF. The CDR3 region has the DNA TGTGCCAGCAGTTTCGGGGGAAGAGAGACCCAGTACTTC.

The gene calls are TRBV29-1 and TRBJ2-1, with TRBD2 as a possible D gene (7 bases). The CDR3 length is 14 residues. The V gene's germline CDR1 is SQVTM and CDR2 ANQGSEA. The CDR3: CSYPRGGPGNEQFF. The CDR3 nucleotides read TGCAGTTACCCTCGCGGGGGCCCGGGCAATGAGCAGTTCTTC.

This chain uses TRBV20-1 with TRBJ2-7; 8 bases line up with TRBD1. Germline loops: CDR1 DFQATT, CDR2 SNEGSKA (reference sequence). The V and J ends lost 5 bases and 6 bases, in that order; junction bases with no gene match: 9. This CDR3 comprises 13 residues. The CDR3 reads CSAPRRTGSEQYF. The CDR3 region has the DNA TGCAGTGCTCCCCGCCGGACAGGGTCCGAGCAGTACTTC.

Here the CDR3 DNA reads TGTGCCAGCAGCTTAGCGGGTAGCTGCGGGGCCAACGCCTACACCTTC. Translating gives CASSLAGSCGANAYTF. The chain carries TRBV7-9 and TRBJ1-2, with D maybe TRBD1 (5 bases). Germline V lookup: CDR1 SEHNR, CDR2 FQNEAQ (reference sequence). The CDR3 extends over 16 amino acids. V was pared by 0 bases and J by 10 bases, with 21 bases between.

Remarks on this clonotype: A junction end diverges from the germline sequence, so it may reflect a read error. This chain links TRBV7-2 with TRBJ2-5; tentative D call: TRBD2 (7 bases). Germline V gene data show CDR1 as SGHTA and CDR2 as FQGNSA. The CDR3 has 14 amino acids. The CDR3 region has the DNA TGTGCCAGCAGCAGAGGAGGGGGGGAAGACACCCAGTACTTC. It codes for CASSRGGGEDTQYF.

The J gene is TRBJ2-1, the V gene TRBV2, with TRBD2 as a possible D gene (6 bases). V was trimmed by 8 bases and J by 11 bases, leaving 22 bases between them. Germline V gene lookup returns CDR1 SNHLY and CDR2 FYNNEI. The CDR3 is 14 residues long. CDR3 protein: CASGWAGTYKQQFF. The CDR3 region has the DNA TGTGCCAGCGGGTGGGCGGGGACCTACAAGCAGCAGTTCTTC.

The rearrangement joins TRBV2 to TRBJ1-1, with D perhaps matching TRBD1 (5 bases). The germline V gene has CDR1 SNHLY and CDR2 FYNNEI. The CDR3 has 14 amino acids. Trimming cost V 6 bases and J 4 bases, with 15 bases left between them. The DNA for the CDR3 is TGTGCCAGCAGGGGGGTCCGGAGGGGCACTGAAGCTTTCTTT. Translation gives CASRGVRRGTEAFF.

A word on this clonotype: The junction differs from germline at one of its ends, possibly a read error. V is TRBV19 and J is TRBJ1-1, with D perhaps TRBD1 (5 bases). The CDR3 is 15 residues long. Germline lookup yields CDR1 LNHDA and CDR2 SQIVND (reference sequence). The CDR3 reads CASSGVGGAYTEPFF. For the CDR3, the DNA is TGTGCCAGCAGTGGGGTTGGCGGGGCGTACACTGAACCTTTCTTT. The full variable domain, rest sourced from reference TRBV19 and TRBJ1-1, is DGGITQSPKYLFRKEGQNVTLSCEQNLNHDAMYWYRQDPGQGLRLIYYSQIVNDFQKGDIAEGYSVSREKKESFPLTVTSAQKNPTAFYLCASSGVGGAYTEPFFGQGTRLTVV.

This rearrangement joins TRBV7-9 to TRBJ1-2, with 7 bases lining up with TRBD1. Germline V CDR1 and CDR2: SEHNR, FQNEAQ (reference sequence). The CDR3 totals 14 residues. With V trimmed by 2 bases and J by 8 bases, 8 bases remained unmatched. CDR3 coding DNA: TGTGCCAGCAGCTTAAATAAGGGGGCGAAGGGCTACACCTTC. The encoded protein is CASSLNKGAKGYTF.

Regarding this clonotype: The conserved phenylalanine or tryptophan normally closing the CDR3 is absent here, so this likely arose from a read error. No DNA is shown, since the ends of the CDR3 on it are uncertain; the CDR3 is the one TCRdb lists. The rearrangement uses TRBV7-9 and TRBJ2-3; the table gives TRBD2 as D, unverified against the DNA. CDR1 SEHNR and CDR2 FQNEAQ come from the germline V gene (reference sequence). The CDR3 has 13 amino acids, counting both end residues. The CDR3 sequence: CASRYGRSGGKYV.

V gene TRBV7-9 combines with J gene TRBJ2-3; possibly TRBD2 for D (5 bases). This CDR3 region has 14 residues. V was pared by 3 bases and J by 7 bases, with 14 bases between. Germline CDR1 is SEHNR and CDR2 is FQNEAQ (reference sequence). CDR3 loop: CASSLGGGTYTQYF. The CDR3 bases are TGTGCCAGCAGCTTGGGTGGAGGTACCTATACGCAGTATTTT.

On this clonotype: Because it lacks the conserved phenylalanine or tryptophan at the end, this CDR3 is likely a read error. It is unclear where the CDR3 begins or ends on the DNA, so no DNA is shown, and the CDR3 is as TCRdb lists it. The chain combines TRBV3-1 with TRBJ1-1. The germline gives CDR1 LGHDT, CDR2 YNNKEL (reference sequence). The CDR3 spans 15 amino acids, including both terminal residues. The chain's CDR3 is CASSPPPEWASGSGD.

This clonotype was counted at least ten times. The V and J genes are TRBV6-5 and TRBJ1-6; 11 positions match TRBD1. CDR1 is MNHEY, CDR2 SVGAGI, per germline. The V and J ends lost 7 bases and 9 bases, in that order; junction bases with no gene match: 5. The CDR3 sequence is 14 residues long. CDR3 nucleotide sequence: TGTGCCAGCAACCCCGGGACAGGGGGTTCACCCCTCCACTTT. Translated, it gives CASNPGTGGSPLHF.